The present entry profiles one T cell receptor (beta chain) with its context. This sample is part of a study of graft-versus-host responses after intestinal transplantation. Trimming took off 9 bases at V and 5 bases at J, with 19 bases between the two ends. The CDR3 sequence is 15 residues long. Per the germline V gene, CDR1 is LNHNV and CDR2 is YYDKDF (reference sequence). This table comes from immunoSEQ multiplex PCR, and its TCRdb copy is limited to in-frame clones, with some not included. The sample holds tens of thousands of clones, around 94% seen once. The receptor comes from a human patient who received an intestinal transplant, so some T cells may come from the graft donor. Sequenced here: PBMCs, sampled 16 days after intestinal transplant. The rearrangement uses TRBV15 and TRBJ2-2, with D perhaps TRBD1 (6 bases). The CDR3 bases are TGTGCCACGCTTGAGGGGACATCTCTTACCGGGGAGCTGTTTTTT. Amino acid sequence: CATLEGTSLTGELFF.